This record covers a single T cell receptor (beta chain). No cognate antigen has been identified for it. No much larger clone is present one base from it, and per-base qualities are unavailable. V is clipped by 1 base and J by 2 bases, and the sequence between their germline boundaries is 9 bases long. Via the germline V gene, CDR1 is KGHSH and CDR2 LQKENI. The CDR3 spans 14 residues, from the cysteine through the phenylalanine. Just CDR3 DNA is preserved here, 42 bases in frame from base 1. The sample comes from a study of persistence of HIV-infected CD4 T cells (dated by TCRdb to the early 2020s). The study in broad terms: CMV- and HIV-1 Gag-responding CD4+ T cells were isolated from ART-treated individuals so that antigen-driven clonal expansion of HIV-1-infected cells could be examined. Proviral sequencing was used to assess clonality among infected cells, whereas TCRbeta sequencing gauged the clonality of all cells within each sorted population. For the TCR cluster analysis across participants, about 8 participants were included for CMV and 6 or 7 participants for Gag. Peripheral blood samples of up to about 180 mL were collected at multiple time points, except for a couple of participants, who underwent leukapheresis at a single time point. Suppressive ART had been received by participants for a median of roughly 8 years. Study-level results and caveats: Significantly lower TCRbeta richness was observed in CMV- and Gag-responding cells than in anti-CD3/anti-CD28-responding cells, and higher oligoclonality was observed in CMV-responding cells than in CD3/CD28-stimulated and Gag-responding cells. Antigen-responding cells were enriched for degenerate expanded CDR3beta sequences, which suggests convergent selection of CD4+ responses to CMV and Gag. Because the TCR analyses were done in bulk, restricting them to just the rare CMV-responding cells that actually carried HIV-1 proviruses was not possible. Few individuals were included in the study, and only a limited range of antigens was tested. Within the same sorted populations, TCR oligoclonality correlated with proviral oligoclonality.

The immunoSEQ hsTCRB assay version 4 in survey mode was used to sequence TCRbeta repertoires from genomic DNA. Genomic DNA was diluted to roughly 10 ng/uL, and up to 1 ug per sample was used for TCRbeta sequencing. Concerning the study's data processing: TCRbeta data analysis was done in ImmunoSeq Analyzer 3.0, and diversity was calculated on productive nucleotide rearrangements. Using the Immunarch R package, the improved Chao index served to estimate lower-bound TCR diversity and the Gini coefficient served to estimate clonality. Different nucleotide rearrangements encoding the same CDR3beta amino acid sequence were counted as distinct clonotypes. Differential abundance analysis identified TCRbeta sequences significantly enriched in antigen-responding cells relative to anti-CD3/anti-CD28-activated cells. GLIPH2 grouped TCRs by predicted peptide-MHC specificity, both within each participant and across combined participant data sets. This immuneACCESS table, as held by TCRdb, lists in-frame sequences with V and J called but not all clones. Of the missing ones, under half trace to an unresolved V gene in checked studies; the others have no known cause. That table furnishes V, J and clone size, whereas the DNA furnished D and trimming. The table for this sample lists some 41,000 clones; approximately 80% of them were counted only once. The biggest ten clones account for roughly 1.7% of the sample.

The treatment or condition label, as the study defines it: suppressive antiretroviral therapy. Lysates of CMV-infected fibroblasts were used at 8 to 10 ug/mL for cell stimulation. Nonresponding CD40L-negative CD69-negative CD45RO-high memory CD4+ T cells were sorted as memory populations depleted of antigen-responding cells. HIV-1-infected adults in whom suppressive ART had been started during chronic infection were enrolled as participants. Plasma HIV-1 RNA had been undetectable (below 50 copies/mL) in participants for at least 4 years. To be included, participants needed a CD4+ T cell count above 400 cells/uL and a positive CMV serology. Before stimulation, PBMCs were isolated using density centrifugation and then depleted of CD8+ T cells. Stimulation of CD8-depleted PBMCs was carried out for more than 15 hours with anti-CD28/CD49d costimulation, CD40-blocking antibody and enfuvirtide, to prevent new infections. Sorting was done on either a Beckman Coulter MoFlo Legacy or an XDP sorter, and propidium iodide was used to exclude dead cells. For samples with more than one million cells, genomic DNA was extracted with the QIAamp DNA Mini Kit, and for all other samples the Quick-DNA Microprep Kit was used.

The sequences come from CD4+ T cells sorted from PBMCs after roughly 18-hour stimulation, collected from a patient who received antiretroviral therapy. The intended sense of this specimen's cell subset or site label: CD40L-CD69- CD45RO-high memory CD4 T cells not responding to CMV lysate. The receptor was derived from an adult man with HIV who was CMV-seropositive. The chain joins TRBV18 to TRBJ2-7; the D gene is perhaps TRBD1 or TRBD2, each of them matching over 5 bases. At the DNA level, the sequence is TGTGCCAGCTCACCACGAGGGGCGACCTACGAGCAGTACTTC. Its translation reads: CASSPRGATYEQYF.